This T cell receptor beta chain is drawn from a study of T cells and copy number aberrations in small-cell lung cancer. TCRdb's table, derived via immunoSEQ multiplex PCR, lists solely in-frame clones and lacks some. The data hold about 6,800 clones, with around 76% observed a single time. The sequence was collected from a woman between 65 and 79 years old with small cell lung cancer. Some clones in this sample may be carry-over from other donors' samples. Sequenced: normal tissue next to the tumor.

CDR3 nucleotide sequence: TGTGCCAGCAGCTTCAGCGGGTCAAGGGCAGATACGCAGTATTTT. Its protein product is CASSFSGSRADTQYF. The chain employs TRBV7-2 and TRBJ2-3; TRBD2 might be the D (6 bases). The CDR3 is 15 amino acids. CDR1 is SGHTA and CDR2 is FQGNSA in the germline V gene. Trimming took 3 bases from V and 4 from J, leaving 14 bases between them.